Following are 18 T cell receptor beta chains from one sample sequenced in a study of spatial heterogeneity in lung cancer (dated by TCRdb to between 2018 and 2020). What the study reported, not specific to this receptor: A correlation was observed between the number of expanded intratumoral alpha and beta TCRs and the tumor nonsynonymous mutation count.

Library generation was performed with 5' RACE. The data were produced on a NextSeq 500. Clones were called with MiXCR by TCRdb after fastp trimmed the public reads at Q25, and only in-frame beta chains were retained. Entries that share a CDR3 protein sequence are merged under the most common genes and DNA. The sample table lists around 19,000 distinct CDR3 sequences, more than 5.5% of them with a count of one. The leading ten clones occupy under 4.5% of the sample. The time point label on this specimen signifies: sample taken at primary tumor resection. These receptors lack a known antigen. This sample comprised lung tumor tissue, obtained at surgery. Receptor source: a female donor with early-stage non-small cell lung cancer.

This clonotype was seen ten or more times. J is TRBJ1-3 and V is TRBV7-2, with 8 bases identical to TRBD1. Germline-derived CDR1 and CDR2 are SGHTA and FQGNSA. J lost 2 bases, V lost 4 bases, and 13 bases had no gene match. The CDR3 is 18 residues long. CDR3: CASSSWTGWGQTGNTIYF. CDR3 bases: TGTGCCAGCAGCTCCTGGACAGGGTGGGGACAAACTGGAAACACCATATATTTT.

In its sample, this clonotype was seen many times. The chain is built from TRBV6-6 and TRBJ2-1; TRBD1 aligns across 10 bases. Germline loops: CDR1 MNHNY, CDR2 SVGAGI (reference sequence). Unmatched junction bases numbered 8, after V lost 6 bases and J lost 9 bases. CDR3 size: 14 residues. DNA of the CDR3: TGTGCCAGCAGCCTAGGGACAGGGGAGACTGAGCAGTTCTTC. Translation gives CASSLGTGETEQFF.

The rearrangement links TRBV28 to TRBJ1-2; 8 nucleotides match TRBD1. This CDR3 is 13 amino acids long. V lost 2 bases and J lost 4; bases outside the gene matches: 0. Germline CDR1 and CDR2: MDHEN and SYDVKM. The CDR3 sequence: CASSLTGGYGYTF. DNA for the CDR3: TGTGCCAGCAGTTTAACAGGGGGCTATGGCTACACCTTC.

The sample holds many counts of this clonotype. The rearrangement uses TRBV2 and TRBJ2-5; no reliable D call. The CDR3 consists of 11 residues. Germline CDR1 reads SNHLY; CDR2 reads FYNNEI. The germline V and J ends were trimmed by 6 bases and 4 bases, with 6 bases remaining between them. The CDR3 region has the DNA TGTGCCAGCAGATGGGTAGAGACCCAGTACTTC. This encodes CASRWVETQYF.

This clonotype has ten or more counts. The DNA for the CDR3 is TGTGCCAGCAGATTCGGAAGGGAGGCCTACAATGAGCAGTTCTTC. Its protein product is CASRFGREAYNEQFF. The chain recombines TRBV28 with TRBJ2-1, with a weak D call TRBD2 (6 bases). Germline CDR1 MDHEN, CDR2 SYDVKM. This CDR3 region has 15 residues. V lost 6 bases and J lost 2, with 14 bases in between.

This clonotype occurred a few times. V and J are TRBV5-4 and TRBJ2-1; D unresolved. Trimming stripped 5 bases from V and 6 bases from J, with 18 bases between. Germline CDR1 SGHNT, CDR2 YYREEE (reference sequence). CDR3 length equals 15 residues. CDR3 nucleotides: TGTGCCAGCAGTTTCACAGCTCTGTTGGGCAATGAGCAGTTCTTC. This sequence encodes CASSFTALLGNEQFF.

Note on this clonotype: The CDR3 end shows no conserved phenylalanine or tryptophan, and so a read error is likely. This rearrangement joins TRBV10-3 to TRBJ1-1; D not resolved. Trimming removed 7 bases from V and 3 bases from J, with 12 bases in between. Germline V gene lookup returns CDR1 ENHRY and CDR2 SYGVKD. The CDR3 spans 13 residues. In DNA, the CDR3 is TGTGCCATCAAAGCCGACGGGGACACTGAAGCTTTCATT. It yields the protein CAIKADGDTEAFI.

This clonotype was found many times. The rearrangement joins TRBV20-1 to TRBJ1-2, with TRBD1 matching over 7 bases. V lost 4 bases, J lost 4 bases, and 12 bases stayed unmatched. In germline, CDR1 is DFQATT, CDR2 SNEGSKA (reference sequence). This CDR3 comprises 15 residues. The CDR3, as DNA: TGCAGTGCTACACCCAGCGGACAGGTTGGCTATGGCTACACCTTC. It encodes CSATPSGQVGYGYTF.

By sample fraction, this clonotype is medium-sized. The rearrangement uses TRBV27 and TRBJ1-6, with 9 bases matching TRBD1. Trimming cost V 5 bases and J 7 bases; bases outside gene matches: 9. CDR1 is MNHEY, CDR2 SMNVEV, per germline (reference sequence). The length of the CDR3 is 16 residues. CDR3 residues: CASSTQQGARNSPLHF. Written as DNA, the CDR3 is TGTGCCAGCAGTACACAACAGGGGGCGCGGAATTCACCCCTCCACTTT.

This clonotype was observed a few times. The chain recombines TRBV30 with TRBJ1-1; the D gene is possibly TRBD1 (6 bases). Trimming took 5 bases from V and 1 from J, leaving 8 bases between them. The CDR3 covers 12 residues. Germline assignment: CDR1 GTSNPN and CDR2 SVGIG (reference sequence). CDR3 region: CAWLDRNTEAFF. CDR3 coding DNA: TGTGCCTGGTTGGACAGGAACACTGAAGCTTTCTTT.

This clonotype was seen a handful of times. The V and J genes are TRBV2 and TRBJ2-7; 8 bases align to TRBD1. The trim removed 7 bases at V and 4 bases at J, leaving 6 bases unmatched. CDR3 length: 13 amino acids. CDR1 and CDR2 from the germline V gene are SNHLY and FYNNEI. Here the CDR3 DNA reads TGTGCCAGCACCTGGACAGGGAGGTACGAGCAGTACTTC. Translated, it gives CASTWTGRYEQYF.

This clonotype was found many times. The V call is TRBV6-6, the J call TRBJ1-6; weak D call: TRBD1 (6 bases). The V gene lost 2 bases and the J gene lost 8 bases, with 10 bases spanning the gap. CDR1 and CDR2 from the germline V gene are MNHNY and SVGAGI (reference sequence). CDR3 length: 14 amino acids. CDR3 DNA sequence: TGTGCCAGCAGTTACGGGGGGGCTTATTCACCCCTCCACTTT. Translating it yields CASSYGGAYSPLHF.

The table lists this clonotype with a few counts. The J gene is TRBJ2-5, the V gene TRBV18, with 7 bases fitting TRBD1. There are 15 residues in the CDR3. Germline V gene sequence: CDR1 KGHSH, CDR2 LQKENI. V lost 3 bases to trimming and J lost 2 bases; unmatched junction nucleotides: 6. CDR3 bases: TGTGCCAGCTCACCGACGGGACAGTTTCAAGAGACCCAGTACTTC. It translates to CASSPTGQFQETQYF.

This clonotype was picked up many times. CDR3 loop: CASSFRRERDTQYF. CDR3 DNA: TGTGCCAGCAGTTTTCGGAGGGAGAGAGATACGCAGTATTTT. The rearrangement links TRBV12-3 or TRBV12-4 to TRBJ2-3; maybe TRBD2 (6 bases). Trimming removed 3 bases at V and 5 bases at J, with 12 bases between. The CDR3 loop spans 14 amino acids.

This clonotype was detected ten times or more. Here the CDR3 DNA reads TGCAGTGTGAGGCGGCCCCGGAGACAAGAGACCCAGTACTTC. Its protein is CSVRRPRRQETQYF. The chain uses TRBV20-1 and TRBJ2-5, with D unresolved. Germline lookup yields CDR1 DFQATT and CDR2 SNEGSKA (reference sequence). This CDR3 has 14 residues. The V end lost 7 bases, the J end lost 2 bases, and 17 bases lay between the germline ends.

This clonotype was detected ten times or more. This sequence joins TRBV7-9 and TRBJ2-2; no definite D call. The CDR3 totals 13 residues. Germline V gene sequence: CDR1 SEHNR, CDR2 FQNEAQ (reference sequence). The V gene lost 6 bases and the J gene lost 2 bases, with 7 bases spanning the gap. CDR3 residues: CASSNQNTGELFF. DNA for the CDR3: TGTGCCAGCAGTAATCAAAACACCGGGGAGCTGTTTTTT. Complete variable domain (other parts from reference TRBV7-9 and TRBJ2-2): DTGVSQNPRHKITKRGQNVTFRCDPISEHNRLYWYRQTLGQGPEFLTYFQNEAQLEKSRLLSDRFSAERPKGSFSTLEIQRTEQGDSAMYLCASSNQNTGELFFGEGSRLTVL.

This clonotype was seen repeatedly, ten times or more. This sequence joins TRBV7-9 and TRBJ2-2, with 10 bases lining up with TRBD1. The length of the CDR3 is 16 residues. The germline CDR1 and CDR2 sequences are SEHNR and FQNEAQ (reference sequence). Unmatched junction bases numbered 3, after V lost 5 bases and J lost 0 bases. CDR3 sequence reads: CASSPGTGANTGELFF. The CDR3 coding sequence is TGTGCCAGCAGCCCCGGGACAGGGGCGAACACCGGGGAGCTGTTTTTT.

This clonotype was recorded many times. The chain uses TRBV20-1 and TRBJ1-1, with D perhaps matching TRBD1 (6 bases). Germline-derived CDR1 and CDR2 are DFQATT and SNEGSKA (reference sequence). V was trimmed by 5 bases and J by 5 bases, leaving 15 bases between them. The CDR3 spans 13 residues. The CDR3 DNA reads TGCAGTGCTGTCCGGGACATGGGGACTGAAGCTTTCTTT. The encoded protein is CSAVRDMGTEAFF.